This T cell receptor beta chain is from a study of blood T cell repertoires in COVID-19 (dated by TCRdb to the early 2020s). In terms of the full investigation: Collaborator samples came from the United States, Italy and Spain and covered acute and convalescent phases of COVID-19. The material from the prospective study consisted of cDNA or gDNA derived from T cells, B-cell-depleted T cells, or PBMCs. Subjects who had been exposed to COVID-19, were actively infected with it, or had recovered from it provided the deeply sampled blood TCRbeta repertoires that made up the dataset. Samples came from the ongoing ImmuneRACE study (first 160 participants) plus 1,254 subjects from 6 global collaborators. A freely available public database, intended as a resource for researchers studying the immune response to SARS-CoV-2, is where the repertoires were released. Where available, HLA class I and class II types were taken from metadata supplied by the sample provider and were not determined by assay-based typing. The sample metadata nearly always contained a de-identified subject ID, COVID-19 status, age in years and sex.

Participants in the prospective study were enrolled through a virtual design, were aged 18 to 89 years, and lived in some 24 United States geographic areas. In the prospective study, participants were assigned to cohorts based on the clinical history participants reported in a screening survey and a study questionnaire. Recovered participants in ImmuneRACE Cohort 3 were defined as having two consecutive negative NP/OP PCR tests, clearance from a healthcare professional, or resolution of symptoms. In the prospective study, mobile phlebotomists collected whole blood, serum and a nasopharyngeal or oropharyngeal swab from each participant. Prospective study participants could optionally give additional blood draws and questionnaires over an approximately 2-month period. Prospective study blood samples were shipped either frozen or at room temperature before DNA extraction. The immunoSEQ Assay, a bias-controlled multiplex PCR, was used to amplify TCRbeta CDR3 regions from genomic DNA. The study's own analysis went as follows. Nucleated cell counts per sample were estimated from amplification of reference gene primers within the assay. Sequence reads were collapsed and filtered to measure the absolute abundance of every unique TCRbeta CDR3 rearrangement. Productive Simpson clonality was computed per sample as the square root of Simpson's diversity index over productive rearrangements. TCRdb took over this immuneACCESS table, retaining in-frame rearrangements with V and J assigned. Such tables are incomplete; in checked studies, under half of the missing clones stem from an unresolved V gene, and the remainder is unexplained. V and J calls and clone size come straight from that table; D and trimming were deduced from the DNA. Recorded for this sample are 350,000 to 450,000 clones; about four fifths of them occurred a single time. The ten largest make up approximately 5.4% of the sample.

What the research found in general, with its limitations: Clinical and demographic metadata were provided uncurated, with the amount varying by source and participant.

Regarding this clone: Its antigen specificity is not known. No much larger clonotype is one base removed from it; base qualities were not supplied.

The receptor's source is a woman in her fifties or sixties who had recovered from COVID-19. The sample taken for sequencing was PBMCs or T cells enriched from blood (not recorded which).

This receptor carries the CDR3 CASSQPRRLTSGSVDEQFF. In nucleotide form, the sequence is TGCGCCAGCAGCCAACCCCGCCGTCTGACTAGCGGGAGCGTCGATGAGCAGTTCTTC. This receptor chain uses TRBV4-1 and TRBJ2-1; TRBD2 fits 12 bases in the junction. The CDR3 runs 19 amino acids, cysteine and phenylalanine included. Here the CDR3 DNA is all that survives: 57 bases in frame from base 1. Via the germline V gene, CDR1 is MGHRA and CDR2 YSYEKL. Clipping removes 2 bases from V and 8 bases from J, with 16 as the unmatched junction base count.